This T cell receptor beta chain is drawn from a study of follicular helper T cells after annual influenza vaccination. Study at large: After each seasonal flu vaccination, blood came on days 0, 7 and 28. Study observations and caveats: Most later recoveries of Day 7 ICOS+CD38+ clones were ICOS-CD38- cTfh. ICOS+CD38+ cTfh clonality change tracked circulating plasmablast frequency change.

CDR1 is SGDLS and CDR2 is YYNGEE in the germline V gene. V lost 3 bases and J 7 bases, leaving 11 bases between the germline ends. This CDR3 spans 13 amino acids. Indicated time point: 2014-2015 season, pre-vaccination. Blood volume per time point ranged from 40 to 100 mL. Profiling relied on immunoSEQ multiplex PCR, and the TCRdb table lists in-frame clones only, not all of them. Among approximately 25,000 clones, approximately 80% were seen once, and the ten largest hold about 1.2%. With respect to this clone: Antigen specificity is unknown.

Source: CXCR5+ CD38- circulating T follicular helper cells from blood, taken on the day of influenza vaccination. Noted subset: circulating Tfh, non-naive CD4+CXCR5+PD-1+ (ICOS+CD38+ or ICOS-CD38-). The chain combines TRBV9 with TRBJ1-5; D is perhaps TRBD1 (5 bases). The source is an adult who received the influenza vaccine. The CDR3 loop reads CASSAQGNQPQHF. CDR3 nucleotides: TGTGCCAGCAGCGCCCAGGGTAACCAGCCCCAGCATTTT.